The 25 T cell receptor beta chains presented below share a single source sample, sequenced in a study of shared T cell receptors in the human thymus. Assay: immunoSEQ multiplex PCR; the TCRdb copy retains only in-frame clones and omits some. The data contain roughly 500,000 clones, about four fifths of them seen just once; the ten biggest clones take up roughly 0.013%. This same sample was also taken into another study, of human thymus T cells.

Sequencing used thymocytes. The receptors shown here come from a boy under three years old with a congenital heart defect.

The CDR3 nucleotides are TGTGCCAGCAGCTTGGTGCAGGGTATGGGAAATGAAAAACTGTTTTTT. It specifies CASSLVQGMGNEKLFF. The rearrangement links TRBV5-4 to TRBJ1-4; the D gene is possibly TRBD1 (5 bases). Trimming took off 0 bases at V and 5 bases at J, with 14 bases between the two ends. The CDR3 extends over 16 amino acids. Germline assignment: CDR1 SGHNT and CDR2 YYREEE (reference sequence). Together with reference TRBV5-4 and TRBJ1-4, the CDR3 gives the full variable domain: ETGVTQSPTHLIKTRGQQVTLRCSSQSGHNTVSWYQQALGQGPQFIFQYYREEENGRGNFPPRFSGLQFPNYSSELNVNALELDDSALYLCASSLVQGMGNEKLFFGSGTQLSVL.

This chain joins TRBV7-8 and TRBJ1-4; 8 bases are shared with TRBD1. V shed 1 base and J 4 bases; nucleotides not matched to a gene: 11. Germline lookup yields CDR1 SGHVS and CDR2 FQNEAQ. CDR3 length: 18 amino acids. CDR3 sequence reads: CASSLEADRGGGNEKLFF. For the CDR3, the DNA is TGTGCCAGCAGCTTAGAAGCCGACAGGGGCGGGGGTAATGAAAAACTGTTTTTT. Together with reference TRBV7-8 and TRBJ1-4, the CDR3 gives the full variable domain: GAGVSQSPRYKVAKRGQDVALRCDPISGHVSLFWYQQALGQGPEFLTYFQNEAQLDKSGLPSDRFFAERPEGSVSTLKIQRTQQEDSAVYLCASSLEADRGGGNEKLFFGSGTQLSVL.

This clone was seen a few times. The chain couples TRBV9 to TRBJ1-4; D call uncertain. Germline assignment: CDR1 SGDLS and CDR2 YYNGEE. The CDR3 has 15 amino acids. V was cut by 2 bases and J by 4 bases, with 12 bases left in between. CDR3 bases: TGTGCCAGCAGCGTCCTGGCCGGGAGTAATGAAAAACTGTTTTTT. Protein: CASSVLAGSNEKLFF. Supplemented by reference TRBV9 and TRBJ1-4, the full variable domain reads DSGVTQTPKHLITATGQRVTLRCSPRSGDLSVYWYQQSLDQGLQFLIQYYNGEERAKGNILERFSAQQFPDLHSELNLSSLELGDSALYFCASSVLAGSNEKLFFGSGTQLSVL.

This clone was detected a few times. The chain carries TRBV4-2 and TRBJ1-4; D ambiguous. There are 17 residues in the CDR3. V lost 0 bases to trimming and J lost 0 bases, with 11 bases between them. From germline, CDR1 is LGHNA and CDR2 YNFKEQ. CDR3 sequence (DNA): TGTGCCAGCAGCCAAGAAAGATTAGGAGCAACTAATGAAAAACTGTTTTTT. Translation gives CASSQERLGATNEKLFF.

The sample holds one count of this clone. V and J are TRBV4-3 and TRBJ1-4, with TRBD1 matching over 10 bases. The J segment lost 6 bases and the V segment lost 4 bases, leaving 5 bases of the junction unmatched. The CDR3 is 15 residues long. Germline loops: CDR1 LGHNA, CDR2 YSLEER. This CDR3 is CASSRRQGADEKLFF. CDR3 in DNA: TGCGCCAGCAGCCGCAGACAGGGGGCAGATGAAAAACTGTTTTTT.

The chain uses TRBV4-3 and TRBJ2-1; no reliable D call. Trimming removed 0 bases at V and 10 bases at J, with 10 bases between. CDR1 is LGHNA and CDR2 is YSLEER in the germline V gene. The CDR3 is made up of 13 amino acids. The CDR3 DNA reads as TGCGCCAGCAGCCAAGATATCCGGAGAGAGCAGTTCTTC. It codes for CASSQDIRREQFF.

Here the CDR3 reads CASSQGSQISYEQYF. The CDR3, as DNA: TGTGCCAGCAGCCAAGGGTCCCAGATCTCCTACGAGCAGTACTTC. The chain couples TRBV14 to TRBJ2-7, with unresolved D. The ends were cut back, 1 base at V and 0 bases at J, with 10 bases in the middle. The CDR3 has 15 amino acids. Per germline, CDR1 SGHDN and CDR2 FVKESK.

V usage is TRBV6-6 and J usage is TRBJ1-2; D might be TRBD1 (5 bases). Germline CDR1 is MNHNY and CDR2 is SVGAGI (reference sequence). Between the trimmed V and J ends, which lost 0 bases and 4 bases, there was a span of 12 bases. The CDR3 has 15 amino acids. CDR3 sequence reads: CASSYSGGTIYGYTF. The CDR3 DNA is TGTGCCAGCAGTTACTCTGGGGGGACTATCTATGGCTACACCTTC.

CDR3 DNA sequence: TGCAGCGTTGAAGAGCGGCAGGGGGGAGGAAACACCATATATTTT. Protein: CSVEERQGGGNTIYF. The genes are TRBV29-1 and TRBJ1-3; 7 bases align to TRBD1. The CDR3 has 15 residues. Germline V lookup: CDR1 SQVTM, CDR2 ANQGSEA. With 0 bases clipped from V and 4 bases from J, the junction kept 6 bases outside the gene matches.

This chain joins TRBV5-1 and TRBJ1-5; 9 bases are shared with TRBD1. V shed 0 bases, J shed 2 bases, and the junction held 9 bases outside the gene matches. CDR3 length: 18 residues. Per germline, CDR1 SGHRS and CDR2 YFSETQ. The CDR3: CASSLAPRDRAGNQPQHF. The CDR3 DNA reads TGCGCCAGCAGCTTGGCCCCCCGGGACAGGGCCGGCAATCAGCCCCAGCATTTT.

The chain links TRBV5-1 to TRBJ1-3; a weak D match, TRBD1 (5 bases). The CDR3 extends over 18 amino acids. V was clipped by 3 bases and J by 0 bases, with 19 bases between them. Germline CDR1 is SGHRS and CDR2 is YFSETQ. In DNA form, the CDR3 reads TGCGCCAGCAGCTCCGCGTCGACTCACAGGAACTCTGGAAACACCATATATTTT. Translated, it gives CASSSASTHRNSGNTIYF.

V gene TRBV7-2 combines with J gene TRBJ1-2, with D perhaps TRBD1 (5 bases). The germline V gene has CDR1 SGHTA and CDR2 FQGNSA. Trimming pared 3 bases from V and 3 bases from J, leaving 8 bases between. The CDR3 contains 13 residues. The CDR3 DNA follows: TGTGCCAGCAGCTTTGGGGGGTACTATGGCTACACCTTC. This sequence encodes CASSFGGYYGYTF. The whole variable domain, remainder taken from reference TRBV7-2 and TRBJ1-2, is GAGVSQSPSNKVTEKGKDVELRCDPISGHTALYWYRQSLGQGLEFLIYFQGNSAPDKSGLPSDRFSAERTGGSVSTLTIQRTQQEDSAVYLCASSFGGYYGYTFGSGTRLTVV.

This chain links TRBV29-1 with TRBJ1-4; D remains unclear. Germline CDR1 reads SQVTM; CDR2 reads ANQGSEA. Trimming left V 0 bases short and J 0 bases short, with 8 bases between. CDR3 size: 15 residues. CDR3 loop: CSVEDGAATNEKLFF. In DNA, the CDR3 is TGCAGCGTTGAAGATGGAGCAGCAACTAATGAAAAACTGTTTTTT.

The chain couples TRBV4-3 to TRBJ1-4, with D unclear. From germline, CDR1 is LGHNA and CDR2 YSLEER. This CDR3 comprises 15 residues. Trimming pared 0 bases from V and 7 bases from J, leaving 12 bases between. The CDR3 nucleotides read TGCGCCAGCAGCCAAGATAGCCTCCTTGCTGAAAAACTGTTTTTT. It is translated as CASSQDSLLAEKLFF.

The chain has TRBV6-6 and TRBJ1-5; TRBD1 matches 7 bases. V was clipped by 6 bases and J by 4 bases; unmatched bases: 9. Germline CDR1 MNHNY, CDR2 SVGAGI (reference sequence). The CDR3 has 15 amino acids. CDR3 in amino acids: CASSLDRSLNQPQHF. The CDR3, as DNA: TGTGCCAGCAGCTTGGACAGGTCACTAAATCAGCCCCAGCATTTT.

The chain recombines TRBV19 with TRBJ2-7; 10 bases align to TRBD1. V trimming: 4 bases; J trimming: 2 bases; junction bases outside the gene matches: 11. The CDR3 covers 17 residues. Germline assignment: CDR1 LNHDA and CDR2 SQIVND (reference sequence). The CDR3 DNA sequence: TGTGCCAGTAGTACCGAAGGGGGGACAGGGGAAACCTACGAGCAGTACTTC. Its translation: CASSTEGGTGETYEQYF.

This chain links TRBV19 with TRBJ2-7; the match to TRBD2 covers 8 bases. The CDR3 length is 15 residues. The J segment lost 5 bases and the V segment lost 1 base, leaving 7 bases of the junction unmatched. Germline CDR1 and CDR2: LNHDA and SQIVND (reference sequence). CDR3 sequence (DNA): TGTGCCAGTAGTATAGCCGGGACTAGTTTCCACGAGCAGTACTTC. This codes for CASSIAGTSFHEQYF.

The CDR3 loop reads CASSDMRRGGYEQYF. In nucleotides, the CDR3 is TGTGCCAGCAGTGATATGAGGAGAGGGGGCTACGAGCAGTACTTC. The chain is built from TRBV6-1 and TRBJ2-7, with D possibly being TRBD1 (6 bases). The CDR3 spans 15 residues. V was cut by 3 bases and J by 3 bases, with 15 bases left in between. Germline V gene lookup returns CDR1 MNHNS and CDR2 SASEGT.

This clone was seen just once. V is TRBV5-4 and J is TRBJ1-2; D is possibly TRBD1 (6 bases). Trimming removed 1 base from V and 4 bases from J, with 8 bases in between. Germline CDR1 reads SGHNT; CDR2 reads YYREEE (reference sequence). This CDR3 has 13 residues. CDR3 DNA: TGTGCCAGCAGCTTGCAGGGGCCCTATGGCTACACCTTC. As protein: CASSLQGPYGYTF.

The rearrangement links TRBV25-1 to TRBJ2-7; D unresolved. Germline V gives CDR1 MGHDK, CDR2 SYGVNS. V lost 3 bases, J lost 1 base, and 13 bases lay in between. The CDR3 totals 15 residues. In DNA, the CDR3 is TGTGCCAGCAGTGATCCAGGCACCCCTTCCTACGAGCAGTACTTC. The encoded protein is CASSDPGTPSYEQYF.

J is TRBJ1-2 and V is TRBV12-5; D is undetermined. The CDR3 consists of 16 residues. Trimming took 1 base from V and 8 from J, leaving 20 bases between them. Germline V gene lookup returns CDR1 LGHNT and CDR2 FRNRAP. In DNA, the CDR3 is TGTGCTAGTGGTTTGGACCCTCGGGCGGGCCGAGGAGGCTACACCTTC. Protein: CASGLDPRAGRGGYTF.

V usage is TRBV14 and J usage is TRBJ2-5, with D possibly matching TRBD2 (5 bases). The CDR3 length is 13 residues. Germline V gene data show CDR1 as SGHDN and CDR2 as FVKESK. V was shortened by 4 bases and J by 5 bases, with 11 bases between the two germline ends. CDR3 loop: CASSPTRGETQYF. In DNA form, the CDR3 reads TGTGCCAGCAGCCCCACTAGAGGGGAGACCCAGTACTTC.

The CDR3 sequence: CASSPFDEQYF. CDR3 coding DNA: TGTGCCAGCAGCCCCTTTGACGAGCAGTACTTC. V is TRBV7-9 and J is TRBJ2-7; D is unclear. Trimming removed 5 bases from V and 5 bases from J, with 7 bases in between. The CDR3 length is 11 residues. The germline gives CDR1 SEHNR, CDR2 FQNEAQ (reference sequence).

The CDR3 is CASSSLRETGNHEQYF. CDR3 coding DNA: TGTGCCAGCAGTTCCCTACGGGAGACAGGGAACCACGAGCAGTACTTC. The chain links TRBV6-6 to TRBJ2-7; perhaps TRBD1 as D (7 bases). Germline CDR1 MNHNY, CDR2 SVGAGI (reference sequence). This CDR3 has 16 amino acids. V was cut by 4 bases and J by 5 bases, with 21 bases left in between.

This clone has just a few counts. This rearrangement joins TRBV7-2 to TRBJ1-5; no reliable D call. CDR1 and CDR2 (germline): SGHTA, FQGNSA. V gave up 1 base and J gave up 5 bases, with 15 bases separating them. This CDR3 spans 16 amino acids. The CDR3 loop is CASSLGAGPQDQPQHF. The CDR3 DNA follows: TGTGCCAGCAGCTTAGGGGCAGGCCCACAAGATCAGCCCCAGCATTTT.